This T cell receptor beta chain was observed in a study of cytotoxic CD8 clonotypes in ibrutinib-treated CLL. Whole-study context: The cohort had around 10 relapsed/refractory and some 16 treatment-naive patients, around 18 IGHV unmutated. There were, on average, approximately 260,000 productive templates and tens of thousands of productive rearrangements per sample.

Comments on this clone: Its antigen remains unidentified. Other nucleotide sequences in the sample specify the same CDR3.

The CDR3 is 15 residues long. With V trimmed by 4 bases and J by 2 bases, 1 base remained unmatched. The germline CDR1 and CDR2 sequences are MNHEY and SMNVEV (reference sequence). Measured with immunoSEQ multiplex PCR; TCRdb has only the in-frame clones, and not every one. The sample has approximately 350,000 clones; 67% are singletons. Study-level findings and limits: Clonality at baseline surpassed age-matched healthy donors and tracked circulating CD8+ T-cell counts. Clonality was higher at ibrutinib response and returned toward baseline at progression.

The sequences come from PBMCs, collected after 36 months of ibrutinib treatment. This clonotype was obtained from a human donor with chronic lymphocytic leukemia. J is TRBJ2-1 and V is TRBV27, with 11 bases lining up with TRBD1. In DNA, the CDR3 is TGTGCCAGCAGTTCGGGACAGGGGGCCTACAATGAGCAGTTCTTC. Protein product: CASSSGQGAYNEQFF.